The 8 T cell receptor beta chains below come from one sample, sequenced in a study of T cells in Graves' hyperthyroidism and ophthalmopathy. Amplification of TCR beta CDR3 regions used RNA as the template. Researchers ran a first-round RT-PCR on the TCR CDR3 using the HTBI primer set. TCRdb reprocessed the multiplex PCR reads via MiXCR and lists one record per CDR3 protein. The sample carries a few hundred thousand distinct CDR3 sequences, 35% to 55% recorded once. Input material: peripheral blood or thyroid tissue (not recorded which). Source of these receptors: a young woman with Graves' hyperthyroidism.

This sequence joins TRBV24-1 and TRBJ2-1; 7 positions match TRBD1. Per the germline V gene, CDR1 is KGHDR and CDR2 is SFDVKD. J gave up 3 bases and V 3 bases, and 10 bases lay outside the gene matches. This CDR3 has 17 residues. CDR3 sequence: CATSDGPGQPNYNEQFF. The CDR3 nucleotides are TGTGCCACCAGTGATGGCCCGGGACAGCCGAACTACAATGAGCAGTTCTTC.

The sample holds many counts of this clonotype. The rearrangement joins TRBV20-1 to TRBJ2-7; TRBD1 matches 9 bases. Germline trimming cut 5 bases from V and 6 bases from J; bases unmatched to any gene: 14. There are 15 residues in the CDR3. Germline V gene sequence: CDR1 DFQATT, CDR2 SNEGSKA (reference sequence). CDR3 region: CSAGREGVTGGEQYF. CDR3 nucleotides: TGCAGTGCTGGAAGAGAGGGCGTGACAGGGGGCGAGCAGTACTTC.

The rearrangement joins TRBV10-3 to TRBJ2-3; D unresolved. Trimming cost V 4 bases and J 4 bases, with 3 bases left between them. The CDR3 loop spans 11 amino acids. The V gene's germline CDR1 is ENHRY and CDR2 SYGVKD. In DNA, the CDR3 is TGTGCCATCAGTGGTGCAGATACGCAGTATTTT. This encodes CAISGADTQYF.

This clonotype appeared a single time. The CDR3 protein is CASSRGRNEQFF. CDR3 DNA: TGTGCCAGCAGCAGGGGCCGAAATGAGCAGTTCTTC. The chain uses TRBV4-2 and TRBJ2-1; possible D gene TRBD1, 5 bases. Trimming left V 5 bases short and J 7 bases short, with 9 bases between. Germline assignment: CDR1 LGHNA and CDR2 YNFKEQ. This CDR3 has 12 residues.

V usage is TRBV5-1 and J usage is TRBJ2-2; no clear D. Per the germline V gene, CDR1 is SGHRS and CDR2 is YFSETQ. Between the trimmed V and J ends, which lost 0 bases and 6 bases, there was a span of 9 bases. CDR3 length: 14 amino acids. CDR3 coding DNA: TGCGCCAGCAGCTTGGGCTCTGGCGCCGGGGAGCTGTTTTTT. Its protein product is CASSLGSGAGELFF.

The table lists this clonotype with many counts. The J gene is TRBJ2-7, the V gene TRBV6-6; 8 nucleotides line up with TRBD1. The V and J ends lost 8 bases and 3 bases, in that order; junction bases with no gene match: 15. This CDR3 region has 16 residues. CDR1 MNHNY and CDR2 SVGAGI come from the germline V gene (reference sequence). In DNA, the CDR3 is TGTGCCAGCGTGGACAGGGAAGGGACCCATAACTACGAGCAGTACTTC. Amino acid sequence: CASVDREGTHNYEQYF.

This clonotype was observed at least ten times. The V and J genes are TRBV5-6 and TRBJ2-7; the D gene could be TRBD1 or TRBD2 (5 bases each). The CDR3 has 15 residues. Trimming shortened V by 3 bases and J by 2 bases, and 15 bases separated the two germline ends. Germline-derived CDR1 and CDR2 are SGHDT and YYEEEE. CDR3 DNA sequence: TGTGCCAGCAGCTCTGGGAAGCAGGGACCCTACGAGCAGTACTTC. Amino acid sequence: CASSSGKQGPYEQYF.

This clonotype has a handful of counts. J is TRBJ2-2 and V is TRBV7-3; no firm D call. CDR3 size: 11 residues. Trimming removed 0 bases at V and 9 bases at J, with 2 bases between. From germline, CDR1 is SGHTA and CDR2 FQGTGA. The DNA for the CDR3 is TGTGCCAGCAGCTTAACTCGGGAGCTGTTTTTT. Translated, it gives CASSLTRELFF.